The 11 T cell receptor beta chains below were found in one sample sequenced in a study of control samples from healthy donors and cancer patients. Profiling relied on immunoSEQ multiplex PCR, and the TCRdb table lists in-frame clones only, not all of them. The sample yields under 450,000 clones, 80% to 95% seen once. Sequencing input: PBMCs. These receptors were taken from a man aged 40-49 years with head and neck cancer.

J is TRBJ2-5 and V is TRBV27; TRBD1 aligns across 8 bases. The CDR3 covers 15 residues. Trimming cost V 2 bases and J 5 bases; bases outside gene matches: 7. The V gene's germline CDR1 is MNHEY and CDR2 SMNVEV (reference sequence). The CDR3 region has the DNA TGTGCCAGCAGTTTAAAGCAGACAGGGGTGGAGACCCAGTACTTC. As protein: CASSLKQTGVETQYF.

This chain links TRBV7-2 with TRBJ1-1; D call uncertain. Per germline, CDR1 SGHTA and CDR2 FQGNSA. Trimming took off 2 bases at V and 6 bases at J, with 4 bases between the two ends. CDR3 length: 11 amino acids. CDR3 in amino acids: CASSLQSEAFF. The DNA of the CDR3 is TGTGCCAGCAGCTTACAATCTGAAGCTTTCTTT.

The chain combines TRBV9 with TRBJ2-2, with D possibly matching TRBD2 (6 bases). V was cut by 4 bases and J by 0 bases, with 16 bases left in between. In germline, CDR1 is SGDLS, CDR2 YYNGEE. This CDR3 region has 17 residues. In DNA, the CDR3 is TGTGCCAGCAGCACTCGTTTAGCGGTAACGAACACCGGGGAGCTGTTTTTT. This encodes CASSTRLAVTNTGELFF.

This clone was counted a single time. V gene TRBV11-2 combines with J gene TRBJ2-5, with 8 bases fitting TRBD2. Germline V CDR1 and CDR2: SGHAT, FQNNGV. This CDR3 has 14 residues. The V and J ends lost 6 bases and 5 bases, in that order; junction bases with no gene match: 8. The CDR3 loop is CASRISGEGETQYF. The CDR3, as DNA: TGTGCCAGCAGGATTAGCGGGGAGGGGGAGACCCAGTACTTC.

The rearrangement links TRBV3-1 (or the pseudogene TRBV3-2) to TRBJ2-3, with D perhaps assigned TRBD1 or TRBD2 (6 bases each). Germline V gene sequence: CDR1 LGHDT, CDR2 YNNKEL (reference sequence). Trimming cost V 2 bases and J 2 bases, with 14 bases left between them. The CDR3 totals 16 residues. The CDR3 DNA sequence: TGTGCCAGCAGCCAAATGATGGGGGGCTTCACAGATACGCAGTATTTT. Translation: CASSQMMGGFTDTQYF.

V usage is TRBV6-5 and J usage is TRBJ2-1, with 8 bases aligning to TRBD1. The J segment lost 7 bases and the V segment lost 11 bases, leaving 4 bases of the junction unmatched. Germline CDR1 MNHEY, CDR2 SVGAGI. The CDR3 runs to 11 residues. CDR3 in amino acids: CAGDRGNEQFF. As DNA, the CDR3 is TGTGCCGGAGACAGGGGAAATGAGCAGTTCTTC.

This chain's CDR3 is CASSYTTRGTEAFF. CDR3 nucleotides: TGTGCCAGCAGTTACACGACACGGGGCACTGAAGCTTTCTTT. The rearrangement joins TRBV6-5 to TRBJ1-1; D uncertain. The V gene lost 2 bases and the J gene lost 4 bases, with 11 bases spanning the gap. The CDR3 covers 14 residues. CDR1 is MNHEY and CDR2 is SVGAGI in the germline V gene.

The rearrangement links TRBV5-6 to TRBJ1-2; D is possibly TRBD1 (5 bases). V shed 0 bases and J shed 10 bases, with 10 bases lying between them. Germline V lookup: CDR1 SGHDT, CDR2 YYEEEE. The CDR3 totals 12 residues. The CDR3 sequence: CASSLEFRVYTF. CDR3 DNA: TGTGCCAGCAGCTTGGAGTTCAGGGTCTACACCTTC.

The chain links TRBV28 to TRBJ1-5, with 8 nucleotides matching TRBD1. V lost 4 bases and J lost 9; bases outside the gene matches: 8. The CDR3 length is 14 residues. Germline-derived CDR1 and CDR2 are MDHEN and SYDVKM. The CDR3: CASSSDRGPSPQHF. The CDR3 nucleotides are TGTGCCAGCAGTTCCGACAGGGGTCCGTCGCCCCAGCATTTT.

The gene calls are TRBV28 and TRBJ2-3; the match to TRBD1 covers 12 bases. The V and J ends lost 8 bases and 0 bases, in that order; junction bases with no gene match: 6. The germline CDR1 and CDR2 sequences are MDHEN and SYDVKM. The CDR3 covers 16 residues. The CDR3 here is CASWDRGLSSTDTQYF. In DNA, the CDR3 is TGTGCCAGCTGGGACAGGGGGCTTTCTAGCACAGATACGCAGTATTTT.

This chain links TRBV3-1 (or the pseudogene TRBV3-2) with TRBJ2-7; D call uncertain. The CDR3 has 16 residues. Germline assignment: CDR1 LGHDT and CDR2 YNNKEL (reference sequence). With 5 bases removed from V and 6 bases from J, the gap between germline ends came to 23 bases. In DNA form, the CDR3 reads TGTGCCAGCAGCTCCGAACCAGATCCGAGGCAGGCCGAGCAGTACTTC. This codes for CASSSEPDPRQAEQYF.